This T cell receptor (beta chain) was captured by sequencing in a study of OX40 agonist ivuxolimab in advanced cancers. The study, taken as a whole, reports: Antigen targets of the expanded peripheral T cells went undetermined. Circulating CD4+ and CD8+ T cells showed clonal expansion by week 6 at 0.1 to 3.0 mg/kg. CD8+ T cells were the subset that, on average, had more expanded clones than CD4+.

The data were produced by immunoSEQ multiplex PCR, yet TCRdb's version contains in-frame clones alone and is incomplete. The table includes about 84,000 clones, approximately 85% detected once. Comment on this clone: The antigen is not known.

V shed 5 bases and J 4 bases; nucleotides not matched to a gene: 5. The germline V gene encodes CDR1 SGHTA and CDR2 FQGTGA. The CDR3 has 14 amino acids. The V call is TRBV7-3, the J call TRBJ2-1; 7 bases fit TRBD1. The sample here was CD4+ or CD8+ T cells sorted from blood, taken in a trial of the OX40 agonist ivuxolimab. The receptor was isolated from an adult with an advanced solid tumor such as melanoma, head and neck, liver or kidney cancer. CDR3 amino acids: CASSPPDRYNEQFF. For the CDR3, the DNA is TGTGCCAGCAGCCCCCCGGACAGGTACAATGAGCAGTTCTTC.